This T cell receptor beta chain was identified in a study of cytomegalovirus exposure and HLA in healthy donors. PCR involved 60 Vbeta and 13 Jbeta primers. Under the authors' procedure: Later analysis identified roughly 82 million unique TCR beta chains, around 10 million shared. Sequencing was performed with immunoSEQ multiplex PCR; in TCRdb, only in-frame clones are kept and a portion is missing. Clone size and the V and J calls come from that table; the DNA yielded D and trimming. The profile covers over 150,000 clones, with approximately 88% appearing a single time and about 0.39% taken by the ten largest. There were likely unrecorded immune exposures, though donors were nominally healthy when sampled. In regard to this clone: The antigen is not known.

Study-level findings and limits: Later genetic work tied a missense DCLRE1C variant to beta-chain V and J trimming.

V shed 5 bases and J 2 bases; nucleotides not matched to a gene: 6. The CDR3 loop spans 15 amino acids. Germline assignment: CDR1 SGHAT and CDR2 FQNNGV. The rearrangement links TRBV11-2 to TRBJ2-1; 7 nucleotides agree with TRBD1. The receptor comes from a boy aged 2 to 10 in good health and CMV-seronegative. The sequenced material came from PBMCs. The CDR3: CASSLLQGPYNEQFF. The CDR3 region has the DNA TGTGCCAGCAGCCTCTTACAGGGGCCCTACAATGAGCAGTTCTTC.